This TCR beta chain emerged from a study of blood T cell repertoires in COVID-19. In the study overall: T cells, B-cell-depleted T cells, or PBMCs provided the cDNA or gDNA that served as material.

Here immunoSEQ multiplex PCR was the method, and the copy in TCRdb shows in-frame clones only, minus some. In the table there are 150,000 to 200,000 clones, around 90% of which are singletons. The CDR3 consists of 15 residues. J lost 4 bases, V lost 1 base, and 5 bases had no gene match. Germline loops: CDR1 SGHNT, CDR2 YYREEE (reference sequence). In this sample, this clone turned up a few times. This clonotype was sampled from a man over 45 with acute or convalescent COVID-19. The chain is built from TRBV5-4 and TRBJ2-5; TRBD2 matches at 9 bases. Sequences were obtained from peripheral blood. DNA of the CDR3: TGTGCCAGCAGCTTGAAGGTTAGCGGGAGAGAGACCCAGTACTTC. Its translation: CASSLKVSGRETQYF.